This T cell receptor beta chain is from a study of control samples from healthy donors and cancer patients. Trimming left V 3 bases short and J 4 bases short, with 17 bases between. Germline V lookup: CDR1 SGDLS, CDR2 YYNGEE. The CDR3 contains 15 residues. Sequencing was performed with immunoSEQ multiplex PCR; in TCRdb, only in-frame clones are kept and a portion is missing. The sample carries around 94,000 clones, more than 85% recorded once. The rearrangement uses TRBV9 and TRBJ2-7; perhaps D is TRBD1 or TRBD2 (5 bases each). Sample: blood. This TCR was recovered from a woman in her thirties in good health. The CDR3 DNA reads TGTGCCAGCAGCGCTTCTATCGGGGCCGCGTACGAGCAGTACTTC. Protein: CASSASIGAAYEQYF.